A selection of T cell receptor beta chains follows, all from one sample in a study of cytomegalovirus exposure and HLA in healthy donors. Measured with immunoSEQ multiplex PCR; TCRdb has only the in-frame clones, and not every one. The sample carries around 64,000 clones, more than 80% recorded once. The sequencing input was PBMCs. The receptors here all came from a woman in her 30s in good health and CMV-seropositive. Each CDR3 is given with its conserved first and last residue. The order of the fields is CDR3 length, V gene, clone size, J gene, D gene, CDR3 DNA, CDR3 protein. A D gene is named only where the DNA matches it firmly. Not all rows give a size; the values are once, few, many and, for expanded clones, a class.

>17|TRBV6-1|NA|TRBJ2-4|TRBD1
TGTGCCAGCAGTGCGAGCCCCGGGACAGGGGCTAAAAACATTCAGTACTTC
CASSASPGTGAKNIQYF
>14|TRBV30|few|TRBJ2-1|NA
TGTGCCTGGAGTTCGACTAGCTCCTACAATGAGCAGTTCTTC
CAWSSTSSYNEQFF
>12|TRBV5-4|NA|TRBJ2-7|NA
TGTGCCAGCAGCTTACGGGGTCGGGAGCAGTACTTC
CASSLRGREQYF
>13|TRBV18|NA|TRBJ1-2|NA
TGTGCCAGCTCACCCCAGGGGATACATGGCTACACCTTC
CASSPQGIHGYTF
>16|TRBV5-1|NA|TRBJ2-1|TRBD2
TGCGCCAGCAGCGCAGGGACTAGCGGGGCCCTCAATGAGCAGTTCTTC
CASSAGTSGALNEQFF
>14|TRBV15|NA|TRBJ2-1|TRBD1
TGTGCCATAAGACAGGGGGCTCCCTACAATGAGCAGTTCTTC
CAIRQGAPYNEQFF
>17|TRBV5-1|NA|TRBJ2-1|TRBD2
TGCGCCAGCAGCTTGGTTTCTAGCGGGGGCTCCTACAATGAGCAGTTCTTC
CASSLVSSGGSYNEQFF
>15|TRBV19|NA|TRBJ2-1|TRBD2
TGTGCCAGTAGTAGGGACCTAGCGGCATACAATGAGCAGTTCTTC
CASSRDLAAYNEQFF
>15|TRBV2|NA|TRBJ2-7|TRBD1
TGTGCCAGCAGCTCCCAGACAGGGGAAATCGTCGAGCAGTACTTC
CASSSQTGEIVEQYF
>18|TRBV25-1|NA|TRBJ2-7|TRBD2
TGTGCCAGCAGTACCCGGACTAGCGGGAGGGCCTGCCCCTACGAGCAGTACTTC
CASSTRTSGRACPYEQYF
>16|TRBV7-9|few|TRBJ2-5|TRBD1
TGTGCCAGCAGCACCTCCTGGACAGGGGGGAGGGAGACCCAGTACTTC
CASSTSWTGGRETQYF
>13|TRBV19|NA|TRBJ1-1|NA
TGTGCCAGTACTTGGACAGAGAACACTGAAGCTTTCTTT
CASTWTENTEAFF
>15|TRBV10-1|NA|TRBJ1-1|NA
TGCGCCAGCAGTGAGAAGTTGGAGGTGGACAGCCGGGCTTTCTTT
CASSEKLEVDSRAFF
>14|TRBV5-1|few|TRBJ2-1|TRBD1
TGCGCCAGCAGCTCACTTACAGGGGGCAATGAGCAGTTCTTC
CASSSLTGGNEQFF
>15|TRBV2|NA|TRBJ2-7|TRBD2
TGTGCCAGCACTCCGTTCGGAGGGAGCGGGGGGGAGCAGTACTTC
CASTPFGGSGGEQYF
>20|TRBV27|NA|TRBJ2-1|TRBD2
TGTGCCAGCAGTTTATCAGGTACGGCGGGAGTCGTTGCCTCCTACAATGAGCAGTTCTTC
CASSLSGTAGVVASYNEQFF
>14|TRBV19|few|TRBJ2-5|NA
TGTGCCAGTAGTTTCTCCAGGGGACAAGAGACCCAGTACTTC
CASSFSRGQETQYF
>13|TRBV2|once|TRBJ1-4|NA
TGTGCCGGCAGACAGGCAACTAATGAAAAACTGTTTTTT
CAGRQATNEKLFF
>16|TRBV9|once|TRBJ2-1|TRBD2
TGTGCCAGCAGCGGGACTAGCGGGAGATCGGGCAATGAGCAGTTCTTC
CASSGTSGRSGNEQFF
>20|TRBV7-8|NA|TRBJ1-4|NA
TGTGCCAGCAGCTTAGCGGGCAACTCCTACCAAATTCTTGCTAATGAAAAACTGTTTTTT
CASSLAGNSYQILANEKLFF
>15|TRBV6-1|few|TRBJ2-1|TRBD2
TGTGCCAGCAGTGACCCGGGACTAGCGGGAGTTGAGCAGTTCTTC
CASSDPGLAGVEQFF
>15|TRBV27|NA|TRBJ2-3|NA
TGTGCCAGCAGTTTACGGCAGGGGTTAACAGATACGCAGTATTTT
CASSLRQGLTDTQYF
>14|TRBV12-5|NA|TRBJ1-1|TRBD1
TGTGCTAGTGGTTTGGGGGACAGGAACACTGAAGCTTTCTTT
CASGLGDRNTEAFF
>15|TRBV19|NA|TRBJ1-5|NA
TGTGCCAGTAGTATAGATAGGGACATTTATCAGCCCCAGCATTTT
CASSIDRDIYQPQHF
>15|TRBV10-3|NA|TRBJ2-7|TRBD2
TGTGCCATCAGTGAGTCTGCGGGAGTCATGTACGAGCAGTACTTC
CAISESAGVMYEQYF
>15|TRBV1|NA|TRBJ2-7|NA
TGCACCAGCAGCCCCACCGGACTTAAAACCTACGAGCAGTACTTC
CTSSPTGLKTYEQYF
>14|TRBV28|NA|TRBJ1-2|NA
TGTGCCAGCAGTTTACCAGGGGATTTGGGAGGCTACACCTTC
CASSLPGDLGGYTF
>13|TRBV7-9|NA|TRBJ2-3|NA
TGTGCCAGCAGCTCCGCTATGACAGATACGCAGTATTTT
CASSSAMTDTQYF
>11|TRBV10-3|NA|TRBJ2-7|TRBD2
TGTGCCATCCGAGGACTAGACGAGCAGTACTTC
CAIRGLDEQYF
>16|TRBV4-2|NA|TRBJ1-1|TRBD1
TGTGCCAGCAGCCGAGACCCGGGACAGAAGAACACTGAAGCTTTCTTT
CASSRDPGQKNTEAFF
>14|TRBV6-1|NA|TRBJ2-5|NA
TGTGCCAGCAGTGAAGCTCGGGAGCAAGAGACCCAGTACTTC
CASSEAREQETQYF
>11|TRBV20-1|NA|TRBJ2-1|NA
TGCAGTGCTAAACAGTACAATGAGCAGTTCTTC
CSAKQYNEQFF
>14|TRBV6-5|NA|TRBJ1-3|NA
TGTGCCAGCAGTAAGGGGTTTTCAGGAAACACCATATATTTT
CASSKGFSGNTIYF
>14|TRBV28|NA|TRBJ2-7|TRBD2
TGTGCCAGCGGGGGGGGACCATTAACCTACGAGCAGTACTTC
CASGGGPLTYEQYF
>14|TRBV5-1|NA|TRBJ2-2|TRBD1
TGCGCCAGCACGGGACAGGGGAACACCGGGGAGCTGTTTTTT
CASTGQGNTGELFF
>15|TRBV6-1|NA|TRBJ2-1|TRBD2
TGTGCCAGCAGTGAAGCACTAGCGGGATTCGATGAGCAGTTCTTC
CASSEALAGFDEQFF
>14|TRBV2|NA|TRBJ2-1|NA
TGTGCCAGCGCCGGGGAGCGGATCTACAATGAGCAGTTCTTC
CASAGERIYNEQFF
>19|TRBV5-1|NA|TRBJ1-2|TRBD1
TGCGCCAGCAGCTTGGAACCGGGACAGTGGGATTTGGGGGACTATGGCTACACCTTC
CASSLEPGQWDLGDYGYTF
>16|TRBV18|NA|TRBJ2-3|TRBD2
TGTGCCAGCTCACCAGGGACTAGCGGGAGCACAGATACGCAGTATTTT
CASSPGTSGSTDTQYF
>14|TRBV5-1|NA|TRBJ2-5|TRBD2
TGCGCCAGCAGCGGGGGGGGGATCCAAGAGACCCAGTACTTC
CASSGGGIQETQYF
>12|TRBV27|NA|TRBJ2-1|NA
TGTGCCAGCTCACCGGTTATACCCCCCCAGTTCTTC
CASSPVIPPQFF
>17|TRBV19|NA|TRBJ2-1|NA
TGTGCCAGTAGTATGAGGGCGGGACCCGCGACCTACAATGAGCAGTTCTTC
CASSMRAGPATYNEQFF
>16|TRBV4-2|NA|TRBJ2-1|TRBD2
TGTGCCAGCAGCCTAGAACCGGGAGGTTCCTACAATGAGCAGTTCTTC
CASSLEPGGSYNEQFF
>14|TRBV27|NA|TRBJ2-7|NA
TGTGCCAGCAGTTTAAATAGAATTCCCTACGAGCAGTACTTC
CASSLNRIPYEQYF
>15|TRBV9|NA|TRBJ2-1|TRBD2
TGTGCCAGCAGCGTAGGTAGCGGGAGTATAAATGAGCAGTTCTTC
CASSVGSGSINEQFF
>14|TRBV27|NA|TRBJ2-1|NA
TGTGCCAGCAGTACCCGGGGGACGTACAATGAGCAGTTCTTC
CASSTRGTYNEQFF
>12|TRBV6-1|NA|TRBJ2-7|TRBD2
TGTGCCAGTGGACTAGCTGCTTACGAGCAGTACTTC
CASGLAAYEQYF
>14|TRBV29-1|NA|TRBJ2-1|TRBD2
TGCAGCGTCCGGCCCCAGCGGGAGGGGGTTGAGCAGTTCTTC
CSVRPQREGVEQFF
>14|TRBV21-1|NA|TRBJ2-1|NA
TGTGCCAGCCGTACGACAGGTACCCGCAATGAGCAGTTCTTC
CASRTTGTRNEQFF